Listed below are T cell receptor beta chains from one sample, sequenced in a study of shared clonotypes between healthy human individuals. Produced via immunoSEQ multiplex PCR; TCRdb's table is partial and in-frame only. The data show roughly 2 million clones, with 90% to 97% seen just once and around 0.13% held by the top ten. Sequencing was performed on naive CD4+ T cells sorted from blood. The receptor source for this set is a man between 18 and 29 years old in good health. Each CDR3 is given with its conserved first and last residue. The order of the fields is CDR3 protein, CDR3 DNA, D gene, J gene, clone size, V gene. D genes are given only for firm matches. Clone size is not always given. Where it is, it says once, few, many or a class for expanded clones.

CDR3 protein: CASSETGGEETQYF
CDR3 DNA: TGCGCCAGCAGCGAGACAGGGGGTGAGGAGACCCAGTACTTC
D gene: TRBD1
J gene: TRBJ2-5
clone size: NA
V gene: TRBV5-1

CDR3 protein: CASSGDRGRYTEAFF
CDR3 DNA: TGTGCCAGCAGCGGAGACAGGGGGCGGTACACTGAAGCTTTCTTT
D gene: TRBD1
J gene: TRBJ1-1
clone size: NA
V gene: TRBV9

CDR3 protein: CASSSPSTNEKLFF
CDR3 DNA: TGTGCCAGCAGTTCCCCCTCAACTAATGAAAAACTGTTTTTT
D gene: NA
J gene: TRBJ1-4
clone size: NA
V gene: TRBV28

CDR3 protein: CASRDRANYGYTF
CDR3 DNA: TGTGCCAGCAGGGACAGGGCCAACTATGGCTACACCTTC
D gene: TRBD1
J gene: TRBJ1-2
clone size: NA
V gene: TRBV27

CDR3 protein: CASTSTGGNTEAFF
CDR3 DNA: TGTGCCAGCACCTCGACAGGGGGTAACACTGAAGCTTTCTTT
D gene: TRBD1
J gene: TRBJ1-1
clone size: once
V gene: TRBV5-4

CDR3 protein: CTSSQEGKGPMNTEAFF
CDR3 DNA: TGCACCAGCAGCCAAGAAGGGAAGGGACCCATGAACACTGAAGCTTTCTTT
D gene: NA
J gene: TRBJ1-1
clone size: NA
V gene: TRBV1

CDR3 protein: CASSLAWGRDEKLFF
CDR3 DNA: TGTGCCAGCAGCTTGGCGTGGGGACGGGATGAAAAACTGTTTTTT
D gene: NA
J gene: TRBJ1-4
clone size: NA
V gene: TRBV5-4

CDR3 protein: CSVEVPGYYEQYF
CDR3 DNA: TGCAGCGTTGAAGTGCCAGGGTACTACGAGCAGTACTTC
D gene: NA
J gene: TRBJ2-7
clone size: NA
V gene: TRBV29-1

CDR3 protein: CASSLDGGHTGELFF
CDR3 DNA: TGTGCCAGCAGCTTAGATGGGGGGCACACCGGGGAGCTGTTTTTT
D gene: NA
J gene: TRBJ2-2
clone size: NA
V gene: TRBV11-3

CDR3 protein: CASSRQLAGGTDTQYF
CDR3 DNA: TGTGCCAGCAGCCGCCAACTAGCGGGGGGTACAGATACGCAGTATTTT
D gene: TRBD2
J gene: TRBJ2-3
clone size: few
V gene: TRBV14

CDR3 protein: CASSLVSSGSYKQYF
CDR3 DNA: TGTGCCAGCAGCTTAGTCAGCAGCGGGAGCTACAAGCAGTACTTC
D gene: TRBD2
J gene: TRBJ2-7
clone size: once
V gene: TRBV7-2

CDR3 protein: CASSLRGLPYNEQFF
CDR3 DNA: TGCGCCAGCAGCTTGCGAGGACTTCCTTACAATGAGCAGTTCTTC
D gene: NA
J gene: TRBJ2-1
clone size: NA
V gene: TRBV5-1

CDR3 protein: CAISHDSPNTGELFF
CDR3 DNA: TGTGCCATCAGCCACGACAGCCCGAACACCGGGGAGCTGTTTTTT
D gene: NA
J gene: TRBJ2-2
clone size: once
V gene: TRBV10-3

CDR3 protein: CASSGQAQGPQHF
CDR3 DNA: TGTGCCAGTAGTGGGCAGGCCCAAGGGCCCCAGCATTTT
D gene: NA
J gene: TRBJ1-5
clone size: once
V gene: TRBV19

CDR3 protein: CASSPSISGIQETQYF
CDR3 DNA: TGTGCCAGCAGCCCTTCGATTAGCGGGATACAAGAGACCCAGTACTTC
D gene: TRBD2
J gene: TRBJ2-5
clone size: NA
V gene: TRBV4-2

CDR3 protein: CASSPPTDRGRYEQYF
CDR3 DNA: TGTGCCAGCTCACCACCCACGGACAGGGGGCGATACGAGCAGTACTTC
D gene: TRBD1
J gene: TRBJ2-7
clone size: NA
V gene: TRBV18

CDR3 protein: CASSLVDSANYGYTF
CDR3 DNA: TGTGCCAGCAGCTTAGTGGATTCGGCTAACTATGGCTACACCTTC
D gene: NA
J gene: TRBJ1-2
clone size: NA
V gene: TRBV7-8

CDR3 protein: CASRANSGNTIYF
CDR3 DNA: TGTGCCAGCAGGGCCAACTCTGGAAACACCATATATTTT
D gene: NA
J gene: TRBJ1-3
clone size: NA
V gene: TRBV2

CDR3 protein: CASSGTGALDEKLFF
CDR3 DNA: TGTGCCAGCAGCGGAACAGGGGCTCTGGATGAAAAACTGTTTTTT
D gene: TRBD1
J gene: TRBJ1-4
clone size: NA
V gene: TRBV9

CDR3 protein: CASSPGLAGTGELFF
CDR3 DNA: TGTGCCAGCTCACCAGGACTAGCGGGAACCGGGGAGCTGTTTTTT
D gene: TRBD2
J gene: TRBJ2-2
clone size: NA
V gene: TRBV18

CDR3 protein: CASSTGVREKLFF
CDR3 DNA: TGTGCCAGTAGCACAGGGGTGCGAGAAAAACTGTTTTTT
D gene: TRBD1
J gene: TRBJ1-4
clone size: NA
V gene: TRBV19

CDR3 protein: CASSELRAADTQYF
CDR3 DNA: TGCGCCAGCAGTGAGTTAAGGGCCGCAGATACGCAGTATTTT
D gene: NA
J gene: TRBJ2-3
clone size: once
V gene: TRBV10-1

CDR3 protein: CASSSGLVKAGEQYF
CDR3 DNA: TGTGCCAGCAGTTCAGGACTAGTCAAAGCAGGCGAGCAGTACTTC
D gene: TRBD2
J gene: TRBJ2-7
clone size: NA
V gene: TRBV6-6

CDR3 protein: CASKRESTGELFF
CDR3 DNA: TGTGCCAGCAAAAGGGAATCCACCGGGGAGCTGTTTTTT
D gene: NA
J gene: TRBJ2-2
clone size: once
V gene: TRBV2

CDR3 protein: CASSARDPSSYNSPLHF
CDR3 DNA: TGCGCCAGCAGCGCCCGGGACCCGAGCTCCTATAATTCACCCCTCCACTTT
D gene: NA
J gene: TRBJ1-6
clone size: NA
V gene: TRBV5-1

CDR3 protein: CASSSEGVNYGYTF
CDR3 DNA: TGTGCCAGCAGTTCCGAGGGGGTAAACTATGGCTACACCTTC
D gene: NA
J gene: TRBJ1-2
clone size: NA
V gene: TRBV6-1

CDR3 protein: CASSYRQKEKLFF
CDR3 DNA: TGTGCCAGCAGTTATCGGCAGAAGGAAAAACTGTTTTTT
D gene: NA
J gene: TRBJ1-4
clone size: NA
V gene: TRBV6-6

CDR3 protein: CSGGQVSDTQYF
CDR3 DNA: TGCAGCGGAGGACAGGTTTCAGATACGCAGTATTTT
D gene: TRBD1
J gene: TRBJ2-3
clone size: NA
V gene: TRBV29-1

CDR3 protein: CASSEFPGGSYNEQFF
CDR3 DNA: TGTGCCAGCAGTGAATTTCCAGGGGGCTCCTACAATGAGCAGTTCTTC
D gene: TRBD1
J gene: TRBJ2-1
clone size: NA
V gene: TRBV25-1

CDR3 protein: CSVEYRYNEQFF
CDR3 DNA: TGCAGCGTTGAATACCGGTACAATGAGCAGTTCTTC
D gene: NA
J gene: TRBJ2-1
clone size: NA
V gene: TRBV29-1

CDR3 protein: CAWSVRRVEGTEAFF
CDR3 DNA: TGTGCCTGGAGTGTACGTCGGGTTGAAGGCACTGAAGCTTTCTTT
D gene: NA
J gene: TRBJ1-1
clone size: NA
V gene: TRBV30

CDR3 protein: CASSLFSGRQLGTQYF
CDR3 DNA: TGTGCCAGCAGCTTGTTTAGCGGGAGACAGTTGGGTACGCAGTATTTT
D gene: TRBD2
J gene: TRBJ2-3
clone size: NA
V gene: TRBV5-4

CDR3 protein: CASSEKVGDSSPLHF
CDR3 DNA: TGCGCCAGCAGTGAGAAGGTGGGGGACAGCTCACCCCTCCACTTT
D gene: TRBD1
J gene: TRBJ1-6
clone size: NA
V gene: TRBV10-2

CDR3 protein: CASSIVSTLTEAFF
CDR3 DNA: TGTGCCAGTAGTATAGTCTCAACTCTCACTGAAGCTTTCTTT
D gene: NA
J gene: TRBJ1-1
clone size: once
V gene: TRBV19

CDR3 protein: CASSFTSGAEQYF
CDR3 DNA: TGTGCCAGCAGCTTCACTAGCGGGGCCGAGCAGTACTTC
D gene: TRBD2
J gene: TRBJ2-7
clone size: NA
V gene: TRBV7-6

CDR3 protein: CASSDAGLASETQYF
CDR3 DNA: TGTGCCAGCAGTGATGCAGGACTAGCTTCGGAGACCCAGTACTTC
D gene: TRBD2
J gene: TRBJ2-5
clone size: NA
V gene: TRBV2

CDR3 protein: CASSLGLRGENPNTGELFF
CDR3 DNA: TGTGCCAGCAGCTTAGGGTTAAGAGGGGAGAACCCGAACACCGGGGAGCTGTTTTTT
D gene: NA
J gene: TRBJ2-2
clone size: NA
V gene: TRBV11-2

CDR3 protein: CASSQLAGGFYEQYF
CDR3 DNA: TGTGCCAGCAGCCAACTAGCGGGAGGGTTCTACGAGCAGTACTTC
D gene: TRBD2
J gene: TRBJ2-7
clone size: NA
V gene: TRBV7-2